The source of this TCR beta chain is a study of tissue T cells after allogeneic stem cell transplantation. Study-wide results and limits: Only a limited share of tissue TCRs appeared in blood or spleen.

J was trimmed by 4 bases and V by 4 bases; bases with no gene match: 1. This CDR3 has 13 residues. Per germline, CDR1 KGHPV and CDR2 FQNQEV (reference sequence). The table came from immunoSEQ multiplex PCR; TCRdb's copy has only in-frame clones and leaves some out. The sample contains about 8,200 clones, more than 35% of which appear only once. This clone was observed a handful of times. No antigen is known for it. Gene names refer to mouse genes. The read ends 1 residue before the CDR3 terminus; that terminus is restored from the germline J gene. Specified time point: mouse harvest day 7 after allogeneic transplant. Tail vein injection delivered 10^7 T-cell-depleted bone marrow cells and 10^6 splenic CD5+ T cells. Mice had MHC-mismatched B6 into BALB/c GVHD, sampled day 7 or 14.

V gene TRBV26 combines with J gene TRBJ1-5, with 7 bases that match TRBD1. The sequencing input was gut tissue. This clonotype was obtained from a female BALB/c mouse given C57BL/6 T cells with graft-versus-host disease after an allogeneic hematopoietic cell transplant. The CDR3 loop reads CASSPDRNQAPLF. CDR3 DNA, as far as it was read: TGTGCCAGCAGTCCGGACAGGAACCAGGCTCCGCTT.